A selection of T cell receptor beta chains follows, all from one sample in a study of OX40 agonist ivuxolimab in advanced cancers. Clones were read by immunoSEQ multiplex PCR, and TCRdb kept only the in-frame ones, dropping some. Counted here are more than 45,000 clones, 84% occurring once; the ten biggest clones make up approximately 4.6%. This sample comprised CD4+ or CD8+ T cells sorted from blood, obtained in a trial of the OX40 agonist ivuxolimab. The receptors shown here come from an adult with an advanced solid tumor such as melanoma, head and neck, liver or kidney cancer. CDR3s include the opening cysteine and the closing phenylalanine or tryptophan. The D gene is left open where the match is weak. A row's size may be missing; if present it is once, few, many or a size class.

v_call	j_call	clone_size	d_call	cdr3_aa	cdr3_nt
TRBV5-1	TRBJ2-3	once	.	CASSLEGRDQDTQYF	TGCGCCAGCAGCTTGGAAGGGCGGGACCAGGATACGCAGTATTTT
TRBV10-2	TRBJ2-1	.	TRBD2	CASHAGESYNEQFF	TGCGCCAGCCACGCGGGAGAATCCTACAATGAGCAGTTCTTC
TRBV19	TRBJ2-7	.	.	CASSNGALGGYEQYF	TGTGCCAGTAGCAATGGGGCCTTGGGGGGATACGAGCAGTACTTC
TRBV6-5	TRBJ2-7	.	TRBD2	CASKPGLGEQYF	TGTGCCAGTAAACCGGGACTAGGCGAGCAGTACTTC
TRBV28	TRBJ2-3	.	TRBD2	CASSMMGGRNTQYF	TGTGCCAGCAGCATGATGGGGGGGAGGAATACGCAGTATTTT
TRBV6-1	TRBJ1-2	.	.	CASREPDGGLYGYTF	TGTGCCAGCAGAGAACCGGACGGAGGGCTCTATGGCTACACCTTC
TRBV7-7	TRBJ2-5	once	TRBD2	CAIRGAGEETQYF	TGTGCCATCAGGGGAGCGGGAGAAGAGACCCAGTACTTC
TRBV9	TRBJ2-6	.	TRBD2	CASSVGSGLAGGAPGANVLTF	TGTGCCAGCAGCGTAGGGTCCGGACTAGCGGGAGGAGCCCCTGGGGCCAACGTCCTGACTTTC
TRBV19	TRBJ1-2	few	TRBD1	CASSIDGTALGYTF	TGTGCCAGTAGTATAGACGGGACAGCACTTGGCTACACCTTC
TRBV15	TRBJ1-4	.	.	CATSRDKGREKLFF	TGTGCCACCAGCAGAGATAAGGGCCGAGAAAAACTGTTTTTT
TRBV10-1	TRBJ2-5	.	TRBD2	CASRLVAGEVQETQYF	TGCGCCAGCAGGCTGGTAGCGGGAGAGGTGCAAGAGACCCAGTACTTC
TRBV4-2	TRBJ1-3	.	.	CASSLVGDGNTIYF	TGTGCCAGCAGCTTGGTGGGGGATGGAAACACCATATATTTT
TRBV9	TRBJ1-1	few	.	CASSVQRNTEAFF	TGTGCCAGCAGCGTACAGCGGAACACTGAAGCTTTCTTT
TRBV9	TRBJ2-2	.	.	CASSVAAANTGELFF	TGTGCCAGCAGCGTAGCGGCAGCGAACACCGGGGAGCTGTTTTTT
TRBV6-6	TRBJ1-2	.	.	CASSYSTGRGYGYTF	TGTGCCAGCAGTTACTCGACCGGCAGGGGCTATGGCTACACCTTC
TRBV5-1	TRBJ2-7	.	.	CASSSRNEREQYF	TGCGCCAGCAGCTCCCGTAACGAGCGCGAGCAGTACTTC
TRBV11-1	TRBJ2-1	.	.	CASSSQVGAAEQFF	TGTGCCAGCAGCTCGCAGGTGGGGGCCGCTGAGCAGTTCTTC
TRBV2	TRBJ2-1	.	TRBD2	CASSEAAGSGLKFF	TGTGCCAGCAGTGAAGCGGCAGGTAGCGGGCTAAAGTTCTTC
TRBV6-1	TRBJ1-5	once	TRBD1	CASSALGQGSQPQHF	TGTGCCAGCAGCGCCCTTGGACAGGGGAGTCAGCCCCAGCATTTT
TRBV28	TRBJ2-1	.	TRBD2	CASSSATSGSNEQFF	TGTGCCAGCAGTTCGGCTACTAGCGGGAGTAATGAGCAGTTCTTC
TRBV6-5	TRBJ2-1	.	TRBD2	CASTYSLAGGEQFF	TGTGCCAGCACCTACTCACTAGCGGGAGGTGAGCAGTTCTTC
TRBV11-2	TRBJ2-1	few	.	CASSLVGGYNEQFF	TGTGCCAGCAGCTTAGTCGGGGGTTACAATGAGCAGTTCTTC
TRBV14	TRBJ1-3	.	.	CASSPGGGNTIYF	TGTGCCAGCAGCCCCGGCGGTGGAAACACCATATATTTT
TRBV12-5	TRBJ1-1	.	.	CASGTGVLEAFF	TGTGCTAGTGGTACCGGGGTCTTGGAAGCTTTCTTT
TRBV7-2	TRBJ2-2	.	.	CASSQRRQGELFF	TGTGCCAGCAGCCAGAGGCGTCAGGGGGAGCTGTTTTTT
TRBV19	TRBJ2-1	.	.	CASTPSQAPLWGEQFF	TGTGCCAGTACCCCGAGCCAAGCGCCACTTTGGGGTGAGCAGTTCTTC
TRBV6-6	TRBJ2-3	.	.	CASRGAATSTDTQYF	TGTGCCAGCAGGGGAGCGGCCACTAGCACAGATACGCAGTATTTT
TRBV4-2	TRBJ1-4	.	TRBD1	CASSLRGQGATNEKLFF	TGTGCCAGCAGCTTACGAGGACAGGGGGCAACTAATGAAAAACTGTTTTTT
TRBV5-4	TRBJ2-7	.	.	CASSSLLVGDEQYF	TGTGCCAGCAGCTCCCTTCTAGTTGGGGACGAGCAGTACTTC
TRBV29-1	TRBJ2-7	.	.	CSVGLAGRGDSYEQYF	TGCAGCGTTGGGTTAGCGGGTAGGGGGGATTCCTACGAGCAGTACTTC
TRBV23-1	TRBJ2-7	.	.	CASSQSTVLVTYEQYF	TGCGCCAGCAGTCAATCGACCGTTCTGGTCACCTACGAGCAGTACTTC
TRBV27	TRBJ2-5	.	.	CVPRWETQYF	TGTGTCCCTCGTTGGGAGACCCAGTACTTC
TRBV25-1	TRBJ1-3	.	TRBD1	CASSVRTGVNTIYF	TGTGCCAGCAGTGTTCGGACAGGGGTCAACACCATATATTTT
TRBV6-5	TRBJ1-1	.	.	CASGYRGSTEAFF	TGTGCCAGCGGATATCGAGGGAGCACTGAAGCTTTCTTT
TRBV7-9	TRBJ2-2	.	TRBD2	CASIWGTSGTHTGELFF	TGTGCCAGCATCTGGGGGACTAGCGGGACCCACACCGGGGAGCTGTTTTTT
TRBV4-2	TRBJ2-7	.	.	CASSQAAEKQYF	TGTGCCAGCAGCCAAGCGGCAGAGAAGCAGTACTTC
TRBV5-5	TRBJ2-3	.	TRBD1	CASSKIYRDRVVADTQYF	TGTGCCAGCAGCAAAATCTACCGAGACAGGGTTGTCGCAGATACGCAGTATTTT
TRBV19	TRBJ2-7	.	.	CASSMLLSAGSSYEQYF	TGTGCCAGTAGTATGTTACTTTCTGCGGGGAGCTCCTACGAGCAGTACTTC
TRBV29-1	TRBJ2-7	medium-sized	TRBD1	CSVEAGGYEQYF	TGCAGCGTGGAAGCAGGGGGCTACGAGCAGTACTTC
TRBV10-3	TRBJ1-1	.	.	CAISEIISRNTEAFF	TGTGCCATCAGTGAGATTATCAGCCGTAACACTGAAGCTTTCTTT
TRBV18	TRBJ2-5	.	.	CASSQAAQETQYF	TGTGCCAGCTCACAGGCCGCCCAAGAGACCCAGTACTTC